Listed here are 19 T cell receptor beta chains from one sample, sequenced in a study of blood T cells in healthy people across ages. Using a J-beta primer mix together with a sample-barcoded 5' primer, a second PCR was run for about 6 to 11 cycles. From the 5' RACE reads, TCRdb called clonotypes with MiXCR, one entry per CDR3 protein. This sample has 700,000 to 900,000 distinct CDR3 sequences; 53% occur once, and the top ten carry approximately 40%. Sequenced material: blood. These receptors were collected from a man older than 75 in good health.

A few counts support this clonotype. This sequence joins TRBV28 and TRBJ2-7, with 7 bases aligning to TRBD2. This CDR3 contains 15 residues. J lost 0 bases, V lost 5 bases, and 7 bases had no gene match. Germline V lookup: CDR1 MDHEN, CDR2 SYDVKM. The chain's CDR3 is CASSEASGLSYEQYF. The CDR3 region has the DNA TGTGCCAGCAGTGAGGCTAGCGGTCTCTCCTACGAGCAGTACTTC.

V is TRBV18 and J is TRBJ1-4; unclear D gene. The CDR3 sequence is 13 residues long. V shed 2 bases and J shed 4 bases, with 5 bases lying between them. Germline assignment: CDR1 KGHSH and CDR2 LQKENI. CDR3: CASSPGINEKLFF. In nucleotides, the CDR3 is TGTGCCAGCTCACCAGGGATTAATGAAAAACTGTTTTTT.

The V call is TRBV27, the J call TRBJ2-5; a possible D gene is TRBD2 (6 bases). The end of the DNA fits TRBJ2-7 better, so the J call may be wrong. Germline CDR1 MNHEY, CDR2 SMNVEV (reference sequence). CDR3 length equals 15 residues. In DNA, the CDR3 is TGTGCCAGCAGTGTCCGGCTAGCGACATCCTACGAGCAGTACTTC. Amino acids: CASSVRLATSYEQYF.

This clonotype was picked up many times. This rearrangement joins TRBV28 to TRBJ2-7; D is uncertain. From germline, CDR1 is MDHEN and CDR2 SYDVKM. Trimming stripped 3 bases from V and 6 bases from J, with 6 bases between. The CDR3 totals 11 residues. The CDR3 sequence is CASSLSGEQYF. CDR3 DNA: TGTGCCAGCAGTTTGAGTGGCGAGCAGTACTTC.

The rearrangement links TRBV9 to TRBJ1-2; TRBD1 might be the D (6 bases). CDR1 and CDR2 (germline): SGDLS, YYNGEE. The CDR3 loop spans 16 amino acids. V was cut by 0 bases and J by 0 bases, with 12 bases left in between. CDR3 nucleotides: TGTGCCAGCAGCGTAGGGTGGGGGCAGCCTAACTATGGCTACACCTTC. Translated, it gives CASSVGWGQPNYGYTF.

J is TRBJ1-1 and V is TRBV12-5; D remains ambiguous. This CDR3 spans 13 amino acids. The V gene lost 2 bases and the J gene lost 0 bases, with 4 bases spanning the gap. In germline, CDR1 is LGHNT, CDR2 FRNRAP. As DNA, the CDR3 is TGTGCTAGTGGTTTGTCGGTGAACACTGAAGCTTTCTTT. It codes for CASGLSVNTEAFF.

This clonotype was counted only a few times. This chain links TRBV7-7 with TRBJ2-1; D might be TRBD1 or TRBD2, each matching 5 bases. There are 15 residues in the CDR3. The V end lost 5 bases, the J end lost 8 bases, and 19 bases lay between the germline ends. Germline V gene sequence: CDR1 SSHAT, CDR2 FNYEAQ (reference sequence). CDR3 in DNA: TGTGCCAGCAGCCCCCAGGGACCTATTGGCGATGAGCAGTTCTTC. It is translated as CASSPQGPIGDEQFF.

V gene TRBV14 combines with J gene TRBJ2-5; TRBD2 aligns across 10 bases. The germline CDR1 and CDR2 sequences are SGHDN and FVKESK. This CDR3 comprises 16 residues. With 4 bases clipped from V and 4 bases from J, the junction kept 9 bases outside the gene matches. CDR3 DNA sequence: TGTGCCAGCAGCCTCGAAAGCGGGAGGGTTCTAGAGACCCAGTACTTC. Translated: CASSLESGRVLETQYF. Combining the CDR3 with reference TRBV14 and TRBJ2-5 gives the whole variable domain EAGVTQFPSHSVIEKGQTVTLRCDPISGHDNLYWYRRVMGKEIKFLLHFVKESKQDESGMPNNRFLAERTGGTYSTLKVQPAELEDSGVYFCASSLESGRVLETQYFGPGTRLLVL.

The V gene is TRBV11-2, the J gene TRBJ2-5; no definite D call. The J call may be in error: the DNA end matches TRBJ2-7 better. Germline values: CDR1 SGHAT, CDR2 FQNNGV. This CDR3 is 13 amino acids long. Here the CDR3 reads CASSSMGFYEQYF. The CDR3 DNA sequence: TGTGCCAGCAGCTCGATGGGATTCTACGAGCAGTACTTC.

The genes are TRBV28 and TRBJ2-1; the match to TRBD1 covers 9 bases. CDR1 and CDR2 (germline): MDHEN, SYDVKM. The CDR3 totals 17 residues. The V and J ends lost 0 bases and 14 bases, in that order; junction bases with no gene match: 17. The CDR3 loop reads CASSLWGTGLQPGDEFF. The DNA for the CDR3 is TGTGCCAGCAGTTTATGGGGGACAGGGTTACAGCCGGGCGATGAGTTCTTC. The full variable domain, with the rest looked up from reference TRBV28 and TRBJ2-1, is DVKVTQSSRYLVKRTGEKVFLECVQDMDHENMFWYRQDPGLGLRLIYFSYDVKMKEKGDIPEGYSVSREKKERFSLILESASTNQTSMYLCASSLWGTGLQPGDEFFGPGTRLTVL.

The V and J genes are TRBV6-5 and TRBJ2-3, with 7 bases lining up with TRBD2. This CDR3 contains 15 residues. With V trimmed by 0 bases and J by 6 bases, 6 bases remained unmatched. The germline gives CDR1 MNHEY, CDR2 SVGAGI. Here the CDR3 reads CASSYSAGASDTQYF. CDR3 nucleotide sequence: TGTGCCAGCAGTTACTCGGCGGGAGCGTCGGATACGCAGTATTTT.

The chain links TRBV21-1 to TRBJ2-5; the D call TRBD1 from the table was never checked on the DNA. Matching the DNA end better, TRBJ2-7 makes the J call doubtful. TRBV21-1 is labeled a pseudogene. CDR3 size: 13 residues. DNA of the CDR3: TGTGCCAGCCGTAAGGACAGGGCCTACGAGCAGTACTTC. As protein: CASRKDRAYEQYF.

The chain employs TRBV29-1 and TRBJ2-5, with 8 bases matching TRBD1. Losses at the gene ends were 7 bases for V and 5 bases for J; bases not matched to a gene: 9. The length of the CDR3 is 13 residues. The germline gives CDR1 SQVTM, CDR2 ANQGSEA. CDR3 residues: CSARTGFMETQYF. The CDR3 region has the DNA TGCAGCGCTAGGACAGGGTTTATGGAGACCCAGTACTTC.

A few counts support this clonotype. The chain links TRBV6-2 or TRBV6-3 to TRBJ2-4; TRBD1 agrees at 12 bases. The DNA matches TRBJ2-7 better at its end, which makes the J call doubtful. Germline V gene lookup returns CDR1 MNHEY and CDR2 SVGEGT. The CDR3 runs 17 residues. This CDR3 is CASTPGQGAPGLYEQYF. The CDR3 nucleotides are TGTGCCAGCACCCCGGGACAGGGGGCCCCCGGTCTTTACGAGCAGTACTTC.

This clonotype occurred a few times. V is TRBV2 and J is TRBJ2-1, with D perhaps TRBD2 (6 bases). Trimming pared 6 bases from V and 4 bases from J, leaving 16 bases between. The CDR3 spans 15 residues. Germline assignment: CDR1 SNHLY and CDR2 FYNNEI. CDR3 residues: CASRPARTTYNEQFF. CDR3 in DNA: TGTGCCAGCAGACCTGCTAGGACTACTTACAATGAGCAGTTCTTC.

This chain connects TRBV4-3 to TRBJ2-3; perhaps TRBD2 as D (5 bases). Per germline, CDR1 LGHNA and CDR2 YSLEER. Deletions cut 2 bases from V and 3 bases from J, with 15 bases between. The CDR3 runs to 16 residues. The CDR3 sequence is CASSQSPSPGTDTQYF. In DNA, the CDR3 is TGCGCCAGCAGCCAAAGTCCTAGCCCGGGAACAGATACGCAGTATTTT.

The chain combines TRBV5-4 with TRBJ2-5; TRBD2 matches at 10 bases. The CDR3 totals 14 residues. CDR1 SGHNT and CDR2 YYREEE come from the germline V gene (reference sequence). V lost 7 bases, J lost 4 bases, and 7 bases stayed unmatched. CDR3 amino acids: CASLLAGVVETQYF. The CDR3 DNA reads TGTGCCAGCCTTCTAGCGGGAGTGGTAGAGACCCAGTACTTC.

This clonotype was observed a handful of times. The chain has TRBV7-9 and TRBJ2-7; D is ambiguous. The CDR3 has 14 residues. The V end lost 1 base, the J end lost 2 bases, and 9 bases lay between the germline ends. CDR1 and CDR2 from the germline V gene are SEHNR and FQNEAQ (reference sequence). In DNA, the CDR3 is TGTGCCAGCAGCTTAGAGCCGGCGACCTACGAGCAGTACTTC. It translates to CASSLEPATYEQYF.

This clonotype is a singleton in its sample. Here the CDR3 DNA reads TGCAGTGCTAGAGCCCAGGAACCAGGGGAGCAGTACTTC. It translates to CSARAQEPGEQYF. V gene TRBV20-1 combines with J gene TRBJ2-1; D may be TRBD1 (5 bases). Near its end, the DNA agrees better with TRBJ2-7, so the J call may be wrong. The CDR3 loop spans 13 amino acids. The germline CDR1 and CDR2 sequences are DFQATT and SNEGSKA (reference sequence).